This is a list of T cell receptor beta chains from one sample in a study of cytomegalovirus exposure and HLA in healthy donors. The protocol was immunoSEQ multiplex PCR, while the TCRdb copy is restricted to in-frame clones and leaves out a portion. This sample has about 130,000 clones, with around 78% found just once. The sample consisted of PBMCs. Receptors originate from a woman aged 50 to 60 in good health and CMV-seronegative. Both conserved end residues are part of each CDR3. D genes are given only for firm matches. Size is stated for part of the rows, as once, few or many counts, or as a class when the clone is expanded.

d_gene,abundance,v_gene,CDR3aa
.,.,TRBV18,CASSNGDYYGYTF
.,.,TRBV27,CARVVQCMNTEAFF
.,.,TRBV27,CASSPGRVALGPGELFF
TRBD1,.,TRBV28,CASNLNRGPGNQPQHF
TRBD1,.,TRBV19,CASSIGGQGRQETQYF
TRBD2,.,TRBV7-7,CASSPATSGTAEQFF
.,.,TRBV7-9,CASSSGFLGSGANVLTF
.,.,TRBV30,CAWSVRSYYPYEQYF
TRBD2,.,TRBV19,CASSPGGGTSGVTDTQYF
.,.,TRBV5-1,CASRSGGKHTEAFF
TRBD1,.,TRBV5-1,CASSVNNRDRGTEAFF
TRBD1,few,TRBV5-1,CASSFGQGRGNTEAFF
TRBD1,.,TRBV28,CASRVTGGAYEQYF
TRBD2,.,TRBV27,CASSAGLAGGKQFF
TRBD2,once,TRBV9,CASSAPGAAGVVTQYF
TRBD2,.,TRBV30,CAWSATGGVGYF
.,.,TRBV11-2,CASSPDRPYNEQFF
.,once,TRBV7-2,CASSLRSRDTPSEQYF
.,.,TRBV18,CASSPPIGAGGITEAFF
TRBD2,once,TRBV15,CATSRVIRVAGENNEQFF
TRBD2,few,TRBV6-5,CASSLGLASVYEQYF
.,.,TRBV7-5,CARILTGPLGDFF
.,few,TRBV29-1,CSVEFGRGATDTQYF
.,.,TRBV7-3,CASSLKPFYEQYF
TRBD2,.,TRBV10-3,CAISEYRGEGWSTGELFF
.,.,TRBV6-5,CASNQGGSYNEQFF
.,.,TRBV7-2,CASSPSAGRDSNQPQHF
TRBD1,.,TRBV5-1,CASSSGTGGYGYTF